One and the same sample provided the 20 T cell receptor beta chains below, sequenced in a study of chemoradiotherapy in HPV16-positive cancers. The protocol was immunoSEQ multiplex PCR, while the TCRdb copy is restricted to in-frame clones and leaves out a portion. Among 2,800 or so clones listed, approximately 72% were seen once. Sequenced material: tumor tissue, taken from a patient who underwent chemoradiotherapy. The origin of the receptors is a human donor with HPV-associated anogenital cancer.

The chain employs TRBV6-1 and TRBJ1-3; 12 bases line up with TRBD1. In germline, CDR1 is MNHNS, CDR2 SASEGT. The V and J ends lost 1 base and 9 bases, in that order; junction bases with no gene match: 7. This CDR3 region has 16 residues. The CDR3, as DNA: TGTGCCAGCAGTGAAGGTTTGGGACAGGGGGCAGGCACCATATATTTT. Translated: CASSEGLGQGAGTIYF.

This clone was counted a single time. This chain uses TRBV5-6 with TRBJ2-3; D remains unclear. V gave up 3 bases and J gave up 4 bases, with 15 bases separating them. CDR3 length: 15 amino acids. Looked up from germline, CDR1 is SGHDT and CDR2 is YYEEEE. Here the CDR3 DNA reads TGTGCCAGCAGCTACCGGCGTACAAGACCAGATACGCAGTATTTT. It specifies CASSYRRTRPDTQYF.

The chain joins TRBV4-2 to TRBJ2-5; TRBD2 matches 8 bases. The CDR3 runs 15 residues. V trimming: 3 bases; J trimming: 3 bases; junction bases outside the gene matches: 6. CDR1 is LGHNA, CDR2 YNFKEQ, per germline. CDR3 DNA sequence: TGTGCCAGCAGCCACGTCCGGGGGGGGGAAGAGACCCAGTACTTC. Amino acids: CASSHVRGGEETQYF.

This chain links TRBV18 with TRBJ1-6; 7 bases align to TRBD1. The CDR3 covers 13 residues. After removal of 10 bases from V and 7 bases from J, the junction contained 7 bases not matched to a gene. The V gene's germline CDR1 is KGHSH and CDR2 LQKENI. The DNA of the CDR3 is TGTGCCACCACCGGGACAGAAAATTCACCCCTCCACTTT. Residues: CATTGTENSPLHF.

J is TRBJ2-5 and V is TRBV7-2, with D unclear. Germline CDR1 and CDR2: SGHTA and FQGNSA. V lost 1 base and J 6 bases, leaving 12 bases between the germline ends. The CDR3 has 14 residues. The CDR3 here is CASSLDKRVQTQYF. CDR3 sequence (DNA): TGTGCCAGCAGCTTAGATAAAAGGGTCCAGACCCAGTACTTC.

The chain is built from TRBV6-4 and TRBJ2-2, with a possible D match to TRBD2 (6 bases). Germline V gene sequence: CDR1 MRHNA, CDR2 SNTAGT. Trimming took 2 bases from V and 5 from J, leaving 9 bases between them. The CDR3 extends over 14 amino acids. CDR3 sequence reads: CASSDGGNTGELFF. The CDR3 DNA is TGTGCCAGCAGTGACGGGGGGAATACCGGGGAGCTGTTTTTT.

V and J are TRBV5-6 and TRBJ2-6, with D perhaps matching TRBD2 (6 bases). The V gene lost 4 bases and the J gene lost 4 bases, with 12 bases spanning the gap. CDR1 is SGHDT and CDR2 is YYEEEE in the germline V gene. This CDR3 has 15 amino acids. The CDR3 coding sequence is TGTGCCAGCAGCGTCTTCGGAGGGGGGGCCAACGTCCTGACTTTC. Translating it yields CASSVFGGGANVLTF.

This clone has only one observation. The chain carries TRBV27 and TRBJ1-1; 7 bases agree with TRBD1. The CDR3 spans 13 residues. Looked up from germline, CDR1 is MNHEY and CDR2 is SMNVEV (reference sequence). V was pared by 6 bases and J by 3 bases, with 4 bases of the junction left unmatched. The CDR3 spells CASRKQGYTEAFF. In DNA form, the CDR3 reads TGTGCCAGCAGGAAACAGGGGTACACTGAAGCTTTCTTT.

The gene calls are TRBV5-1 and TRBJ1-6; TRBD1 might be the D (6 bases). CDR1 and CDR2 (germline): SGHRS, YFSETQ. The CDR3 spans 15 residues. Trimming removed 4 bases from V and 9 bases from J, with 17 bases in between. The CDR3 DNA reads as TGCGCCAGCAGCACCGCAGGGAGGGGGGGTTCACCCCTCCACTTT. This gives the protein CASSTAGRGGSPLHF.

The V call is TRBV7-2, the J call TRBJ1-2, with TRBD1 as a possible D gene (5 bases). V was shortened by 5 bases and J by 6 bases, with 16 bases between the two germline ends. Looked up from germline, CDR1 is SGHTA and CDR2 is FQGNSA. The CDR3 spans 14 residues. CDR3 sequence: CASSHAGASHGYTF. CDR3 DNA sequence: TGTGCCAGCAGCCACGCCGGGGCCAGCCATGGCTACACCTTC. The full variable domain, in which reference TRBV7-2 and TRBJ1-2 provide the parts outside the CDR3, is GAGVSQSPSNKVTEKGKDVELRCDPISGHTALYWYRQSLGQGLEFLIYFQGNSAPDKSGLPSDRFSAERTGGSVSTLTIQRTQQEDSAVYLCASSHAGASHGYTFGSGTRLTVV.

The V and J genes are TRBV30 and TRBJ2-1; 9 bases fit TRBD2. V dropped 0 bases and J dropped 5; count of bases not matched to a gene: 2. Germline assignment: CDR1 GTSNPN and CDR2 SVGIG (reference sequence). The CDR3 has 14 amino acids. CDR3 loop: CAWSVASGDNEQFF. Here the CDR3 DNA reads TGTGCCTGGAGTGTAGCTAGCGGGGACAATGAGCAGTTCTTC.

The genes are TRBV6-5 and TRBJ1-2, with D possibly TRBD1 on 6 matching bases. The CDR3 is made up of 15 amino acids. The germline V gene encodes CDR1 MNHEY and CDR2 SVGAGI. Trimming took 5 bases from V and 2 from J, leaving 15 bases between them. The CDR3 spells CASSHYEDRNYGYTF. The CDR3 DNA follows: TGTGCCAGCAGTCATTACGAAGACAGGAACTATGGCTACACCTTC.

This clone showed up just once. The chain links TRBV7-9 to TRBJ2-2, with 7 bases fitting TRBD2. The J segment lost 0 bases and the V segment lost 5 bases, leaving 3 bases of the junction unmatched. This CDR3 region has 15 residues. Germline-derived CDR1 and CDR2 are SEHNR and FQNEAQ (reference sequence). CDR3 in amino acids: CASSTGTTNTGELFF. The DNA for the CDR3 is TGTGCCAGCAGCACCGGGACTACGAACACCGGGGAGCTGTTTTTT.

The chain links TRBV6-4 to TRBJ2-7; the D gene is possibly TRBD1 (5 bases). The CDR3 is 16 residues long. Trimming shortened V by 0 bases and J by 0 bases, and 12 bases separated the two germline ends. Per germline, CDR1 MRHNA and CDR2 SNTAGT. CDR3 loop: CASSDSDKESSYEQYF. CDR3 sequence (DNA): TGTGCCAGCAGTGACTCGGACAAGGAAAGCTCCTACGAGCAGTACTTC.

This clone is labeled large. V and J are TRBV5-1 and TRBJ1-5, with D possibly matching TRBD1 (5 bases). V lost 2 bases to trimming and J lost 7 bases, with 13 bases between them. CDR1 SGHRS and CDR2 YFSETQ come from the germline V gene. The CDR3 runs 14 residues. The CDR3 bases are TGCGCCAGCAGCTTCCGGGACTCTACACAGCCCCAGCATTTT. Protein sequence: CASSFRDSTQPQHF.

The chain employs TRBV6-4 and TRBJ2-1, with 7 bases that match TRBD2. Per the germline V gene, CDR1 is MRHNA and CDR2 is SNTAGT. The CDR3 sequence is 15 residues long. V trimming: 0 bases; J trimming: 2 bases; junction bases outside the gene matches: 1. The CDR3 loop reads CASSDSGGAYNEQFF. DNA for the CDR3: TGTGCCAGCAGTGACTCGGGGGGGGCCTACAATGAGCAGTTCTTC.

The chain recombines TRBV5-5 with TRBJ1-4, with D perhaps matching TRBD1 (5 bases). CDR1 SGHKS and CDR2 YYEKEE come from the germline V gene (reference sequence). V dropped 2 bases and J dropped 3 bases, with 14 bases sitting between them. The CDR3 runs to 16 residues. The CDR3 DNA reads as TGTGCCAGCAGCTTCGACAGCCACCAGGCTAATGAAAAACTGTTTTTT. Amino acids: CASSFDSHQANEKLFF.

This sequence joins TRBV6-4 and TRBJ1-6; 7 bases fit TRBD1. Trimming at V came to 8 bases and at J to 10 bases, leaving 5 bases not matched to a gene. Germline V CDR1 and CDR2: MRHNA, SNTAGT. CDR3 size: 12 residues. The DNA for the CDR3 is TGTGCCAGCCGACAGGGAGACTCACCCCTCCACTTT. This sequence encodes CASRQGDSPLHF.

The J gene is TRBJ2-7, the V gene TRBV7-9; possibly TRBD1 or TRBD2 for D (5 bases each). This CDR3 comprises 15 residues. Germline V CDR1 and CDR2: SEHNR, FQNEAQ (reference sequence). V lost 2 bases and J lost 3, with 14 bases in between. In DNA form, the CDR3 reads TGTGCCAGCAGCTTAACTGGGACGCATCACTACGAGCAGTACTTC. Protein product: CASSLTGTHHYEQYF.

The chain couples TRBV5-1 to TRBJ2-3; 9 bases agree with TRBD2. V lost 1 base, J lost 0 bases, and 3 bases stayed unmatched. Germline V CDR1 and CDR2: SGHRS, YFSETQ. The CDR3 covers 16 residues. Here the CDR3 DNA reads TGCGCCAGCAGCTTGACTAGCGGGTCTAGCACAGATACGCAGTATTTT. Its protein product is CASSLTSGSSTDTQYF.